The rows below give T cell receptor beta chains drawn from one sample of a study of cytomegalovirus exposure and HLA in healthy donors. Generated by immunoSEQ multiplex PCR, the TCRdb table keeps only in-frame clones and is missing some. The sample contains about 120,000 clones, around 85% of which appear only once. The sample was PBMCs. Receptors were obtained from a man in his thirties or forties in good health and CMV-seronegative. Both conserved end residues are part of each CDR3. A D gene is named only where the DNA matches it firmly. Clone size is not always given. Where it is, it says once, few, many or a class for expanded clones.

cdr3_aa,cdr3_nt,j_call,v_call,d_call,clone_size
CASTPPRGSSSPLHF,TGTGCCAGCACCCCTCCCCGGGGAAGTAGCTCACCCCTCCACTTT,TRBJ1-6,TRBV28,-,once
CASSVEGAPEGEQYF,TGTGCCAGCAGCGTAGAAGGGGCCCCGGAGGGCGAGCAGTACTTC,TRBJ2-7,TRBV9,-,-
CASRLDRSSYNEQFF,TGCGCCAGCAGGTTGGACAGGAGCTCCTACAATGAGCAGTTCTTC,TRBJ2-1,TRBV5-1,TRBD1,-
CASSTQRLAGGIYNEQFF,TGTGCCAGCAGCACCCAGAGACTAGCGGGGGGAATTTACAATGAGCAGTTCTTC,TRBJ2-1,TRBV21-1,-,-
CASSMGLYEQYF,TGTGCCAGCAGTATGGGCCTCTACGAGCAGTACTTC,TRBJ2-7,TRBV6-6,-,-
CSVVGRGAGQPQHF,TGCAGCGTTGTCGGGAGGGGCGCGGGTCAGCCCCAGCATTTT,TRBJ1-5,TRBV29-1,-,-
CASVQGADTGELFF,TGCGCCAGCGTACAGGGGGCGGACACCGGGGAGCTGTTTTTT,TRBJ2-2,TRBV5-1,TRBD1,-
CASSTLTGNTGELFF,TGTGCCAGTAGTACTCTGACAGGGAACACCGGGGAGCTGTTTTTT,TRBJ2-2,TRBV19,-,-
CASSYGLAGGSYEQYF,TGTGCCAGCAGCTACGGACTAGCGGGGGGGAGCTACGAGCAGTACTTC,TRBJ2-7,TRBV7-8,TRBD2,-
CASSWGLAGGEQFF,TGTGCCAGCAGCTGGGGTCTAGCGGGGGGAGAGCAGTTCTTC,TRBJ2-1,TRBV5-6,TRBD2,-
CASSPAGNYGYTF,TGTGCCAGCAGCCCTGCGGGGAACTATGGCTACACCTTC,TRBJ1-2,TRBV28,-,-
CASSSGTYYGYTF,TGTGCCAGCAGCTCCGGTACTTACTATGGCTACACCTTC,TRBJ1-2,TRBV27,-,-
CASSLAGYSTDTQYF,TGCGCCAGCAGCTTAGCGGGTTATAGCACAGATACGCAGTATTTT,TRBJ2-3,TRBV5-1,-,-
CASSQRGLLETQYF,TGTGCCAGCAGTCAACGTGGCCTTTTGGAGACCCAGTACTTC,TRBJ2-5,TRBV5-4,-,-
CASSQDRGEKLFF,TGTGCCAGCAGCCAGGACAGAGGAGAAAAACTGTTTTTT,TRBJ1-4,TRBV5-6,-,-
CASSDPRAGGEQYF,TGTGCCAGCAGTGACCCACGGGCAGGGGGCGAGCAGTACTTC,TRBJ2-7,TRBV2,TRBD1,-
CASSLEGGVQPQHF,TGTGCCAGCAGCTTGGAAGGGGGTGTACAGCCCCAGCATTTT,TRBJ1-5,TRBV5-6,-,-
CASRGGNSYNEQFF,TGTGCCAGCAGGGGGGGGAACTCCTACAATGAGCAGTTCTTC,TRBJ2-1,TRBV28,TRBD2,-
CASSLGDNNYGYTF,TGTGCCAGCAGCTTGGGGGACAATAACTATGGCTACACCTTC,TRBJ1-2,TRBV7-6,-,-
CASSETSGGAETQYF,TGCGCCAGCAGTGAGACTAGCGGGGGGGCCGAGACCCAGTACTTC,TRBJ2-5,TRBV10-2,TRBD2,-
CASSRTGSYEQYF,TGTGCCAGCAGCCGGACAGGGTCCTACGAGCAGTACTTC,TRBJ2-7,TRBV7-6,TRBD1,-
CASSEVGREGEGLFF,TGTGCCAGCAGTGAAGTGGGGCGAGAAGGGGAGGGACTGTTTTTT,TRBJ1-4,TRBV6-1,-,-
CASSLGRQSYEQYF,TGTGCCAGCAGTTTGGGCAGGCAAAGCTACGAGCAGTACTTC,TRBJ2-7,TRBV28,-,-
CASSLGQQNTEAFF,TGCGCCAGCAGCTTGGGACAGCAGAACACTGAAGCTTTCTTT,TRBJ1-1,TRBV5-1,-,-
CASSLGQVTNEKLFF,TGTGCCAGCAGCTTGGGCCAGGTGACTAATGAAAAACTGTTTTTT,TRBJ1-4,TRBV5-4,-,once
CASSSPGHRSEQFF,TGTGCCAGCAGCTCGCCGGGACATAGAAGCGAGCAGTTCTTC,TRBJ2-1,TRBV11-2,-,once
CASSYSQSMNTEAFF,TGTGCCAGCAGTTACAGTCAGTCCATGAACACTGAAGCTTTCTTT,TRBJ1-1,TRBV6-6,-,-
CASSLWGANSYNEQFF,TGTGCCAGCAGTTTATGGGGGGCTAATTCCTACAATGAGCAGTTCTTC,TRBJ2-1,TRBV28,-,-